These 10 T cell receptor beta chains originate from one sample sequenced in a study of OX40 agonist ivuxolimab in advanced cancers. Some clones are missing from TCRdb's copy, which holds only in-frame ones; the method was immunoSEQ multiplex PCR. The table has about 50,000 clones, around 87% seen once. The sample consisted of CD4+ or CD8+ T cells sorted from blood, taken in a trial of the OX40 agonist ivuxolimab. Receptor source: an adult with an advanced solid tumor such as melanoma, head and neck, liver or kidney cancer.

This chain uses TRBV16 with TRBJ2-3, with D unclear. V dropped 4 bases and J dropped 0 bases, with 2 bases sitting between them. The CDR3 runs 12 residues. The germline V gene encodes CDR1 KGHSY and CDR2 FQNENV. CDR3 nucleotides: TGTGCCAGCAGCCCTAGCACAGATACGCAGTATTTT. It encodes CASSPSTDTQYF.

This clone showed up just once. This chain's CDR3 is CASSLGRKTGELFF. In nucleotides, the CDR3 is TGTGCCAGCAGCTTAGGGCGAAAAACCGGGGAGCTGTTTTTT. The chain links TRBV7-2 to TRBJ2-2; D is uncertain. V lost 1 base and J lost 5, with 8 bases in between. Germline CDR1 reads SGHTA; CDR2 reads FQGNSA. CDR3 length equals 14 residues.

The rearrangement links TRBV30 to TRBJ1-1, with D unclear. Germline V CDR1 and CDR2: GTSNPN, SVGIG (reference sequence). CDR3 length equals 13 residues. The V gene lost 0 bases and the J gene lost 1 base, with 6 bases spanning the gap. CDR3 DNA: TGTGCCTGGAGTGTAGGCGGGAACACTGAAGCTTTCTTT. Translated: CAWSVGGNTEAFF.

J is TRBJ1-1 and V is TRBV7-9, with 7 bases that match TRBD1. Unmatched junction bases numbered 8, after V lost 4 bases and J lost 0 bases. Germline loops: CDR1 SEHNR, CDR2 FQNEAQ (reference sequence). This CDR3 contains 16 residues. The CDR3 region is CASSSSGTAMNTEAFF. The CDR3, as DNA: TGTGCCAGCAGCTCCTCCGGGACAGCTATGAACACTGAAGCTTTCTTT.

This chain uses TRBV2 with TRBJ1-4, with 9 bases fitting TRBD1. V lost 8 bases and J lost 6; bases outside the gene matches: 4. CDR3 size: 13 residues. Germline assignment: CDR1 SNHLY and CDR2 FYNNEI. The CDR3 is CASGGQGDEKLFF. CDR3 sequence (DNA): TGTGCCAGCGGGGGACAGGGAGATGAAAAACTGTTTTTT.

The chain links TRBV15 to TRBJ2-3; D is uncertain. CDR3 size: 14 residues. Trimming cost V 0 bases and J 0 bases, with 4 bases left between them. The germline CDR1 and CDR2 sequences are LNHNV and YYDKDF (reference sequence). The CDR3 bases are TGTGCCACCAGCAGAGATCCCAGCACAGATACGCAGTATTTT. Protein product: CATSRDPSTDTQYF.

V usage is TRBV4-3 and J usage is TRBJ2-7, with 10 bases matching TRBD1. CDR3 length: 16 amino acids. CDR1 and CDR2 (germline): LGHNA, YSLEER. V dropped 0 bases and J dropped 5; count of bases not matched to a gene: 7. This CDR3 reads CASSQDRQGAFNEQYF. The CDR3, as DNA: TGCGCCAGCAGCCAAGATCGACAGGGGGCTTTCAACGAGCAGTACTTC.

V and J are TRBV18 and TRBJ1-2, with a weak D call TRBD1 (6 bases). Trimming took 8 bases from V and 2 from J, leaving 9 bases between them. The CDR3 totals 12 residues. Germline CDR1 and CDR2: KGHSH and LQKENI. The CDR3 DNA reads TGTGCCAGCACCACAGGGAACTATGGCTACACCTTC. Encoded protein: CASTTGNYGYTF.

This clone was seen a single time. CDR3 DNA: TGTGCCAGCAGCCAAGTTTTCAATGAGCAGTTCTTC. Amino acids: CASSQVFNEQFF. The chain couples TRBV4-2 to TRBJ2-1; D is undetermined. The CDR3 extends over 12 amino acids. The germline gives CDR1 LGHNA, CDR2 YNFKEQ. Trimming took off 1 base at V and 6 bases at J, with 4 bases between the two ends.

This rearrangement joins TRBV28 to TRBJ2-6, with D hard to call. The CDR3 sequence is 16 residues long. Germline CDR1 is MDHEN and CDR2 is SYDVKM. V dropped 3 bases and J dropped 0 bases, with 9 bases sitting between them. The CDR3 spells CASSFIQFSGANVLTF. CDR3 DNA: TGTGCCAGCAGTTTCATTCAGTTCTCTGGGGCCAACGTCCTGACTTTC.